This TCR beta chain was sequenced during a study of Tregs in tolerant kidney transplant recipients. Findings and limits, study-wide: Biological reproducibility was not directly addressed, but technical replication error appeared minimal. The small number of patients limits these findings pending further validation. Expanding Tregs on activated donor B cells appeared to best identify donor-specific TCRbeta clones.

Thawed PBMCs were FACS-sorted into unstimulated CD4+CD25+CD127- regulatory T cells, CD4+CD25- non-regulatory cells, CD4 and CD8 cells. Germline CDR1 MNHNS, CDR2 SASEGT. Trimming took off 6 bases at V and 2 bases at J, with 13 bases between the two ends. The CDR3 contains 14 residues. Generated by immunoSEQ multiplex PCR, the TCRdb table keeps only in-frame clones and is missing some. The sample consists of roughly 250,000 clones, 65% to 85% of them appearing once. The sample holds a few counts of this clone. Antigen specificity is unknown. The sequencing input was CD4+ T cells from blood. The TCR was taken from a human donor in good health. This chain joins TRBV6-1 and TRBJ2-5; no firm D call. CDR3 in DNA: TGTGCCAGCAGGGCGACGGTTCTACAAGAGACCCAGTACTTC. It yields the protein CASRATVLQETQYF.